The 30 T cell receptor beta chains below all came from one sample that was sequenced in a study of T-cell reconstitution after alpha-beta-depleted transplantation in children. For TCRbeta, the library was prepared with unique molecular identifiers. TCRdb analysed the PCR reads with MiXCR anew, one entry per CDR3 protein. Of about 110,000 distinct CDR3 sequences listed, around 10% are singletons. Source: PBMCs from the stem cell graft donor, taken from the stem cell graft. The origin of the receptors is a human donor who donated a stem cell graft to a child with acute lymphoblastic leukemia.

This clonotype showed up many times. The chain joins TRBV6-5 to TRBJ1-1, with D perhaps matching TRBD1 (5 bases). The CDR3 runs to 16 residues. V shed 2 bases and J shed 0 bases, with 13 bases lying between them. The V gene's germline CDR1 is MNHEY and CDR2 SVGAGI. In DNA, the CDR3 is TGTGCCAGCAGTTACGTGGCAGGGCCCCTGAACACTGAAGCTTTCTTT. Encoded protein: CASSYVAGPLNTEAFF.

This clonotype has ten or more counts. The junction departs from germline at one end; a sequencing error may be responsible. The chain uses TRBV3-1 and TRBJ1-2; a weak D match, TRBD1 (5 bases). CDR1 LGHDT and CDR2 YNNKEL come from the germline V gene (reference sequence). The CDR3 is made up of 16 amino acids. The CDR3 DNA follows: TGTGCCAGCACCCAACCCCAGACGAACGGGGCGGATGGCTACACCTTC. Translating it yields CASTQPQTNGADGYTF.

This clonotype was seen repeatedly, ten times or more. The gene calls are TRBV7-3 and TRBJ2-1; TRBD2 matches at 10 bases. From germline, CDR1 is SGHTA and CDR2 FQGTGA. The CDR3 loop spans 15 amino acids. V gave up 4 bases and J gave up 6 bases; unmatched junction bases: 6. CDR3: CASSSSGRGVNEQFF. The CDR3 DNA sequence: TGTGCCAGCAGCTCTAGCGGGAGAGGGGTCAATGAGCAGTTCTTC.

This clonotype was recorded at least ten times. CDR3 bases: TGTGCCATCAAGAGAACAGGGAACTATGGCTACACCTTC. Protein product: CAIKRTGNYGYTF. This chain uses TRBV10-3 with TRBJ1-2, with a weak D call TRBD1 (6 bases). Trimming removed 7 bases from V and 2 bases from J, with 11 bases in between. The CDR3 length is 13 residues. Germline loops: CDR1 ENHRY, CDR2 SYGVKD.

This clonotype has at least ten counts. Germline is not matched at one junction end, which may reflect a read error. The CDR3 nucleotides read TGTGCCAGCAGTTACTCCTACGGGGCCCGGCCCGGGCAGCTGTTTTTT. Translation: CASSYSYGARPGQLFF. The chain combines TRBV6-2 or TRBV6-3 with TRBJ2-2; D might be TRBD1 or TRBD2, each matching 5 bases. CDR3 length equals 16 residues. Germline V gene data show CDR1 as MNHEY and CDR2 as SVGEGT.

Many counts were recorded for this clonotype. This chain uses TRBV5-1 with TRBJ1-2; D is possibly TRBD1 (5 bases). The CDR3 is made up of 15 amino acids. V dropped 4 bases and J dropped 1 base, with 14 bases sitting between them. The germline V gene encodes CDR1 SGHRS and CDR2 YFSETQ. CDR3 coding DNA: TGCGCCAGCAGCGACCGGGACGGGGTTAACTATGGCTACACCTTC. This codes for CASSDRDGVNYGYTF.

This clonotype occurred many times. This chain connects TRBV11-2 to TRBJ1-1; tentative D call: TRBD1 (5 bases). Trimming took off 5 bases at V and 3 bases at J, with 28 bases between the two ends. CDR1 and CDR2 (germline): SGHAT, FQNNGV. The CDR3 extends over 19 amino acids. The CDR3 nucleotides read TGTGCCAGCAGCCCGTCGGTTTGGGGGTCGGCGGGCGGTGACACTGAAGCTTTCTTT. Its translation: CASSPSVWGSAGGDTEAFF.

This clonotype was seen at least ten times. The chain employs TRBV5-1 and TRBJ2-7; D not certain. Germline V gene lookup returns CDR1 SGHRS and CDR2 YFSETQ. Between the trimmed V and J ends, which lost 0 bases and 1 base, there was a span of 8 bases. The CDR3 length is 14 residues. The CDR3 nucleotides read TGCGCCAGCAGCTTGGTTCTAGATTCCTACGAGCAGTACTTC. Translated, it gives CASSLVLDSYEQYF.

Many counts were recorded for this clonotype. This chain connects TRBV6-5 to TRBJ1-4, with 8 bases lining up with TRBD1. The junction had 5 bases not matched to a gene; V was cut back by 1 base and J by 7 bases. The germline V gene encodes CDR1 MNHEY and CDR2 SVGAGI. CDR3 length: 15 residues. The CDR3 region has the DNA TGTGCCAGCAGTTACTTCCAGGGGGCAGCTGAAAAACTGTTTTTT. Translating it yields CASSYFQGAAEKLFF.

On this clonotype itself: A single base separates this from a much larger clone, so it may be a read error. This sequence joins TRBV5-6 and TRBJ1-4, with 7 bases aligning to TRBD1. Germline assignment: CDR1 SGHDT and CDR2 YYEEEE. The trim removed 6 bases at V and 7 bases at J, leaving 12 bases unmatched. The CDR3 consists of 15 residues. The DNA for the CDR3 is TGTGCCAGCACCCCCACAGGGGTTTTTAGTGAAAAACTGTTTTTT. Translation gives CASTPTGVFSEKLFF.

There are many counts of this clonotype. J is TRBJ2-7 and V is TRBV6-6, with D maybe TRBD1 (8 bases). In germline, CDR1 is MNHNY, CDR2 SVGAGI (reference sequence). This CDR3 is built from 13 residues. Between the trimmed V and J ends, which lost 6 bases and 3 bases, there was a span of 12 bases. The CDR3 loop is CASRQGGYYEQYF. The CDR3 bases are TGTGCCAGCAGACAGGGGGGGTACTACGAGCAGTACTTC.

This clonotype appeared many times. J is TRBJ1-2 and V is TRBV20-1, with 8 bases aligning to TRBD1. Trimming removed 6 bases from V and 5 bases from J; junction bases left unmatched: 11. The CDR3 has 14 amino acids. CDR1 is DFQATT, CDR2 SNEGSKA, per germline (reference sequence). The CDR3 sequence is CSAPGTGGNYGYTF. The CDR3 region has the DNA TGCAGTGCCCCAGGGACAGGAGGGAATTATGGCTACACCTTC.

This chain uses TRBV4-2 with TRBJ2-1; 10 bases align to TRBD1. Per germline, CDR1 LGHNA and CDR2 YNFKEQ. There are 16 residues in the CDR3. V was pared by 0 bases and J by 9 bases, with 8 bases of the junction left unmatched. The CDR3 DNA reads as TGTGCCAGCAGCCAAGACAGGACAGGGGGATGGAGTGAGCAGTTCTTC. Residues: CASSQDRTGGWSEQFF.

This clonotype was detected many times. The rearrangement joins TRBV5-1 to TRBJ1-2; 7 bases are a match to TRBD1. This CDR3 has 15 residues. Germline CDR1 and CDR2: SGHRS and YFSETQ. Trimming at V came to 1 base and at J to 4 bases, leaving 7 bases not matched to a gene. This CDR3 is CASSLTGEASYGYTF. CDR3 nucleotides: TGCGCCAGCAGCTTGACAGGGGAAGCGAGCTATGGCTACACCTTC.

In its sample, this clonotype was seen many times. V and J are TRBV12-3 or TRBV12-4 and TRBJ2-4; possibly TRBD2 for D (5 bases). This CDR3 contains 14 residues. Trimming took off 2 bases at V and 8 bases at J, with 13 bases between the two ends. The chain's CDR3 is CASSLRSGGDIQYF. The CDR3 DNA sequence: TGTGCCAGCAGTTTAAGGAGTGGAGGCGACATTCAGTACTTC.

The rearrangement joins TRBV24-1 to TRBJ1-5; D gene unclear. The germline V and J ends were trimmed by 3 bases and 6 bases, with 5 bases remaining between them. Germline CDR1 and CDR2: KGHDR and SFDVKD. The CDR3 covers 12 residues. The CDR3 region has the DNA TGTGCCACCAGTGATCTAGGTCAGCCCCAGCATTTT. Translated, it gives CATSDLGQPQHF.

This clonotype showed up many times. The chain carries TRBV29-1 and TRBJ2-7; 9 positions agree with TRBD1. CDR1 is SQVTM, CDR2 ANQGSEA, per germline. V dropped 2 bases and J dropped 4; count of bases not matched to a gene: 12. The CDR3 length is 16 residues. CDR3 protein: CSVEWAASGTGYEQYF. CDR3 in DNA: TGCAGCGTTGAATGGGCCGCTTCGGGGACAGGGTACGAGCAGTACTTC.

Remarks on this clonotype: One junction end disagrees with the germline gene, perhaps due to a read error. The rearrangement links TRBV20-1 to TRBJ2-1, with 7 nucleotides matching TRBD2. Germline loops: CDR1 DFQATT, CDR2 SNEGSKA (reference sequence). The CDR3 length is 17 residues. The CDR3 DNA is TGCTGTGCTAGAGATCCCCTTAAGGGACGGGAGGTGGATGAGCAGTTCTTC. It encodes CCARDPLKGREVDEQFF.

This clonotype was detected a few times. The gene calls are TRBV6-2 or TRBV6-3 and TRBJ2-5; D may be TRBD1 or TRBD2 (5 bases each). Germline V gene data show CDR1 as MNHEY and CDR2 as SVGEGT. V was clipped by 4 bases and J by 2 bases, with 17 bases between them. The CDR3 contains 16 residues. In nucleotides, the CDR3 is TGTGCCAGCAGTTCCAGAGACAGCGGACCACAAGAGACCCAGTACTTC. Its translation is CASSSRDSGPQETQYF.

The table lists this clonotype with many counts. The V and J genes are TRBV29-1 and TRBJ1-2; tentative D call: TRBD1 (6 bases). The CDR3 is made up of 12 amino acids. V was shortened by 4 bases and J by 4 bases, with 10 bases between the two germline ends. Looked up from germline, CDR1 is SQVTM and CDR2 is ANQGSEA. The CDR3 nucleotides are TGCAGCGTTGCGGGGGACATCTATGGCTACACCTTC. It is translated as CSVAGDIYGYTF.

This clonotype was seen ten or more times. This chain joins TRBV5-1 and TRBJ2-6, with D uncertain. Germline V gene sequence: CDR1 SGHRS, CDR2 YFSETQ. The CDR3 is made up of 15 amino acids. With 0 bases removed from V and 2 bases from J, the gap between germline ends came to 6 bases. CDR3 bases: TGCGCCAGCAGCTTGGTGGCAGCTGGGGCCAACGTCCTGACTTTC. It encodes CASSLVAAGANVLTF.

This clonotype was observed at least ten times. The DNA of the CDR3 is TGCGCCAGCAGCTTCCCCCTGGGGGAACCTTACAATGAGCAGTTCTTC. Translating gives CASSFPLGEPYNEQFF. V is TRBV5-1 and J is TRBJ2-1; the D call may be TRBD1 or TRBD2 (5 bases each). The CDR3 covers 16 residues. Germline CDR1 reads SGHRS; CDR2 reads YFSETQ. V dropped 2 bases and J dropped 4 bases, with 16 bases sitting between them.

Many counts were recorded for this clonotype. The chain links TRBV7-2 to TRBJ2-5; 10 bases match TRBD1. V gave up 5 bases and J gave up 2 bases; unmatched junction bases: 2. There are 14 residues in the CDR3. The germline CDR1 and CDR2 sequences are SGHTA and FQGNSA. CDR3 in DNA: TGTGCCAGCAGCCAGGACAGGGGGCAAGAGACCCAGTACTTC. It yields the protein CASSQDRGQETQYF.

The sample holds many counts of this clonotype. V and J are TRBV12-3 or TRBV12-4 and TRBJ1-6; D not certain. With 0 bases removed from V and 7 bases from J, the gap between germline ends came to 10 bases. The CDR3 covers 15 residues. CDR3 coding DNA: TGTGCCAGCAGTTTAGCGGTACGGAAGAATTCACCCCTCCACTTT. It translates to CASSLAVRKNSPLHF.

This clonotype was detected many times. This chain joins TRBV7-2 and TRBJ1-6, with D possibly matching TRBD1 (6 bases). The CDR3 sequence is 15 residues long. The V end was cut by 2 bases, the J end by 7 bases, with 12 bases between. Germline-derived CDR1 and CDR2 are SGHTA and FQGNSA. The CDR3 spells CASSLLGQRNSPLHF. CDR3 nucleotides: TGTGCCAGCAGCTTACTTGGACAGAGGAATTCACCCCTCCACTTT.

This clonotype was seen at least ten times. The genes are TRBV24-1 and TRBJ2-3, with 10 bases matching TRBD2. The CDR3 runs 16 residues. Germline V lookup: CDR1 KGHDR, CDR2 SFDVKD. V lost 1 base, J lost 11 bases, and 11 bases stayed unmatched. The chain's CDR3 is CATSDFSSGGPTRQYF. The CDR3 DNA sequence: TGTGCCACCAGTGATTTTTCTAGCGGGGGCCCGACCAGGCAGTATTTT.

This clonotype was counted at least ten times. The chain links TRBV9 to TRBJ2-3; 11 bases are shared with TRBD2. With V trimmed by 6 bases and J by 2 bases, 5 bases remained unmatched. Germline V gives CDR1 SGDLS, CDR2 YYNGEE. CDR3 length equals 15 residues. The CDR3 loop is CASNLAGGATDTQYF. The CDR3 bases are TGTGCCAGCAACCTAGCGGGAGGAGCCACAGATACGCAGTATTTT.

This clonotype showed up many times. This chain joins TRBV5-5 and TRBJ2-5; the D is unclear. CDR1 is SGHKS and CDR2 is YYEKEE in the germline V gene (reference sequence). Trimming removed 4 bases at V and 2 bases at J, with 3 bases between. This CDR3 comprises 11 residues. CDR3 residues: CASSKQETQYF. DNA of the CDR3: TGTGCCAGCAGCAAACAAGAGACCCAGTACTTC.

This clonotype was detected ten times or more. The chain links TRBV5-1 to TRBJ2-2; D uncertain. The V end was cut by 2 bases, the J end by 0 bases, with 8 bases between. Germline CDR1 is SGHRS and CDR2 is YFSETQ. This CDR3 has 15 residues. Here the CDR3 reads CASSLPTTNTGELFF. DNA of the CDR3: TGCGCCAGCAGCTTACCGACCACGAACACCGGGGAGCTGTTTTTT.

In regard to this clonotype: This clone may be a read error of a much larger clone one base away. V and J are TRBV5-1 and TRBJ2-1, with 10 nucleotides matching TRBD2. Germline CDR1 reads SGHRS; CDR2 reads YFSETQ. The CDR3 has 15 amino acids. The junction had 5 bases not matched to a gene; V was cut back by 3 bases and J by 5 bases. CDR3 sequence (DNA): TGCGCCAGCAGCTCCCAGCGGGGGGGCAACAATGAGCAGTTCTTC. Translating it yields CASSSQRGGNNEQFF.